This TCR beta chain was observed in a study of beta chain features in type 1 diabetes. As every portion of the isolated RNA was reverse transcribed, the sequencing read expressed TCRB transcripts. Repertoires were generated with immunoSEQ multiplex PCR, while TCRdb's copy carries only in-frame clones and drops some. Here the sample spans 110,000 to 150,000 clones, about a tenth being singletons. Germline values: CDR1 ENHRY, CDR2 SYGVKD. Trimming left V 2 bases short and J 0 bases short, with 7 bases between. The CDR3 has 14 amino acids. This clone was seen only a few times. The clonotype was recovered from a man between 18 and 29 years old in good health. The chain couples TRBV10-3 to TRBJ1-2; a weak D match, TRBD1 (5 bases). The sequencing sample was made of central memory CD4+ T cells from blood. The CDR3 region has the DNA TGTGCCATCAGTGAGGGGGCAGCTAACTATGGCTACACCTTC. It specifies CAISEGAANYGYTF.